The rows below give T cell receptor beta chains drawn from one sample of a study of T cell responses to AZD1222 COVID-19 vaccine. The method was immunoSEQ multiplex PCR; TCRdb's version includes in-frame clones alone and lacks a portion of them. This sample has about 120,000 clones; 80% to 90% occur once, and the top ten carry under 9%. Sequenced material: peripheral blood, taken on day 0 of AZD1222 vaccination. Receptor source: an adult in good health. CDR3s include the opening cysteine and the closing phenylalanine or tryptophan. A D gene is named only where the DNA matches it firmly. Clone sizes are given selectively: once, few, many, or a class where the clone is expanded.

CDR3: CASRLGTLNSPLHF; DNA: TGTGCCAGCAGATTAGGGACCCTAAATTCACCCCTCCACTTT; J: TRBJ1-6; size: -; V: TRBV6-5; length: 14; D: -
CDR3: CASSLGRTVNSPLHF; DNA: TGTGCCAGCAGTTTAGGTCGGACAGTTAATTCACCCCTCCACTTT; J: TRBJ1-6; size: once; V: TRBV27; length: 15; D: -
CDR3: CASSDSYVTEAFF; DNA: TGTGCCAGCAGTGACAGCTATGTCACTGAAGCTTTCTTT; J: TRBJ1-1; size: -; V: TRBV28; length: 13; D: -
CDR3: CASSLGASFNQPQHF; DNA: TGTGCCAGCAGCTTAGGGGCATCCTTCAATCAGCCCCAGCATTTT; J: TRBJ1-5; size: -; V: TRBV7-2; length: 15; D: -
CDR3: CASSEQGNTIYF; DNA: TGTGCCAGCTCAGAACAGGGGAACACCATATATTTT; J: TRBJ1-3; size: -; V: TRBV18; length: 12; D: TRBD1
CDR3: CASSQRGGLDEQFF; DNA: TGTGCCAGCAGCCAGCGGGGGGGCCTAGATGAGCAGTTCTTC; J: TRBJ2-1; size: -; V: TRBV3-1/TRBV3-2; length: 14; D: TRBD2
CDR3: CASSLASWVTGELFF; DNA: TGTGCCAGCAGCTTGGCTAGCTGGGTCACCGGGGAGCTGTTTTTT; J: TRBJ2-2; size: -; V: TRBV5-4; length: 15; D: -
CDR3: CASRRGAGNEKLFF; DNA: TGTGCCAGCAGAAGGGGAGCAGGTAATGAAAAACTGTTTTTT; J: TRBJ1-4; size: -; V: TRBV27; length: 14; D: -
CDR3: CASSRTGSNQPQHF; DNA: TGCGCCAGCAGCCGGACAGGCAGCAATCAGCCCCAGCATTTT; J: TRBJ1-5; size: once; V: TRBV10-2; length: 14; D: TRBD1
CDR3: CASTRGGVQETQYF; DNA: TGCGCCAGCACGCGGGGAGGGGTACAAGAGACCCAGTACTTC; J: TRBJ2-5; size: -; V: TRBV5-1; length: 14; D: TRBD2
CDR3: CASSRGGPGAGELFF; DNA: TGTGCCAGCAGCCGGGGGGGGCCCGGAGCCGGGGAGCTGTTTTTT; J: TRBJ2-2; size: -; V: TRBV21-1; length: 15; D: -
CDR3: CASSTRRTEAFF; DNA: TGTGCCAGCAGCACGAGGAGAACTGAAGCTTTCTTT; J: TRBJ1-1; size: -; V: TRBV7-9; length: 12; D: -
CDR3: CASSLGTNTEAFF; DNA: TGTGCCAGCAGCTTGGGGACGAACACTGAAGCTTTCTTT; J: TRBJ1-1; size: -; V: TRBV7-9; length: 13; D: -
CDR3: CASSMALYDNSPLHF; DNA: TGTGCCAGTAGTATGGCGCTATATGATAATTCACCCCTCCACTTT; J: TRBJ1-6; size: -; V: TRBV19; length: 15; D: -
CDR3: CASSFGPGREKLFF; DNA: TGCGCCAGCAGCTTTGGGCCAGGGCGGGAAAAACTGTTTTTT; J: TRBJ1-4; size: -; V: TRBV5-1; length: 14; D: -
CDR3: CASSQGVPGNTIYF; DNA: TGCGCCAGCAGCCAGGGGGTTCCTGGAAACACCATATATTTT; J: TRBJ1-3; size: -; V: TRBV4-1; length: 14; D: -
CDR3: CASRIGGGNSPLHF; DNA: TGTGCCAGCAGGATCGGGGGGGGTAATTCACCCCTCCACTTT; J: TRBJ1-6; size: -; V: TRBV7-3; length: 14; D: -
CDR3: CATSKAGGSAYNEQFF; DNA: TGTGCCACCAGCAAGGCAGGCGGGAGTGCGTACAATGAGCAGTTCTTC; J: TRBJ2-1; size: -; V: TRBV24-1; length: 16; D: TRBD2
CDR3: CSVCWDRVNTEAFF; DNA: TGCAGCGTCTGCTGGGACAGGGTAAACACTGAAGCTTTCTTT; J: TRBJ1-1; size: -; V: TRBV29-1; length: 14; D: TRBD1
CDR3: CARRGTGERGYTF; DNA: TGTGCCCGAAGGGGGACAGGGGAGAGGGGCTACACCTTC; J: TRBJ1-2; size: -; V: TRBV2; length: 13; D: TRBD1
CDR3: CASRQAPGQGTGELFF; DNA: TGTGCTAGCAGACAGGCCCCGGGACAGGGGACCGGGGAGCTGTTTTTT; J: TRBJ2-2; size: -; V: TRBV7-7; length: 16; D: TRBD1
CDR3: CASSPVMAGSTDTQYF; DNA: TGTGCCAGCAGCCCGGTAATGGCGGGAAGCACAGATACGCAGTATTTT; J: TRBJ2-3; size: -; V: TRBV7-9; length: 16; D: -
CDR3: CASSLGLGQGASSTDTQYF; DNA: TGTGCCAGCAGCTTGGGTTTGGGACAGGGGGCCTCTAGCACAGATACGCAGTATTTT; J: TRBJ2-3; size: -; V: TRBV5-8; length: 19; D: TRBD1
CDR3: CASSLGTSGTSYEQYF; DNA: TGCGCCAGCAGCTTAGGGACTAGCGGGACCTCCTACGAGCAGTACTTC; J: TRBJ2-7; size: -; V: TRBV5-1; length: 16; D: TRBD2
CDR3: CASSTSGAGGPQPQHF; DNA: TGTGCCAGTAGTACCAGCGGGGCAGGGGGACCTCAGCCCCAGCATTTT; J: TRBJ1-5; size: -; V: TRBV19; length: 16; D: TRBD1
CDR3: CASSQDPLAADLSADTQYF; DNA: TGCGCCAGCAGCCAAGATCCACTAGCGGCCGACCTATCGGCAGATACGCAGTATTTT; J: TRBJ2-3; size: -; V: TRBV4-1; length: 19; D: TRBD2
CDR3: CAISVGEGEKLFF; DNA: TGTGCCATCAGTGTAGGGGAAGGTGAAAAACTGTTTTTT; J: TRBJ1-4; size: -; V: TRBV10-3; length: 13; D: -
CDR3: CATSDFPGYEQYF; DNA: TGTGCCACCAGTGATTTCCCGGGATACGAGCAGTACTTC; J: TRBJ2-7; size: -; V: TRBV24-1; length: 13; D: -
CDR3: CASRTGTAAFF; DNA: TGTGCCAGCAGAACCGGGACAGCCGCTTTCTTT; J: TRBJ1-1; size: -; V: TRBV6-5; length: 11; D: TRBD1
CDR3: CASTPRGASGSYNSPLHF; DNA: TGTGCCAGCACCCCGAGGGGGGCGTCAGGCTCCTATAATTCACCCCTCCACTTT; J: TRBJ1-6; size: many; V: TRBV7-2; length: 18; D: -
CDR3: CASSFYRSYNEQFF; DNA: TGCGCCAGCAGCTTTTACCGCTCCTACAATGAGCAGTTCTTC; J: TRBJ2-1; size: -; V: TRBV5-1; length: 14; D: -
CDR3: CASSPARGGYTF; DNA: TGTGCCAGCAGCCCCGCCCGGGGTGGCTACACCTTC; J: TRBJ1-2; size: -; V: TRBV3-1/TRBV3-2; length: 12; D: -
CDR3: CASSHSAPDNSPLHF; DNA: TGTGCCAGCAGCCACAGCGCTCCCGATAATTCACCCCTCCACTTT; J: TRBJ1-6; size: -; V: TRBV13; length: 15; D: -
CDR3: CSVWGGPGQNNEQFF; DNA: TGCAGCGTGTGGGGAGGGCCGGGACAAAACAATGAGCAGTTCTTC; J: TRBJ2-1; size: once; V: TRBV29-1; length: 15; D: -
CDR3: CASSPLALHMNNSPLHF; DNA: TGTGCCAGCTCACCACTGGCACTGCACATGAATAATTCACCCCTCCACTTT; J: TRBJ1-6; size: -; V: TRBV18; length: 17; D: -
CDR3: CAWSSGGAREQFF; DNA: TGTGCCTGGAGTAGCGGGGGGGCTCGTGAGCAGTTCTTC; J: TRBJ2-1; size: once; V: TRBV30; length: 13; D: TRBD2
CDR3: CASSLGIGGLNSPLHF; DNA: TGTGCCAGCAGCTTAGGTATCGGAGGTTTGAATTCACCCCTCCACTTT; J: TRBJ1-6; size: -; V: TRBV13; length: 16; D: -
CDR3: CASSFNRGADTQYF; DNA: TGTGCCAGCAGCTTTAACAGGGGGGCCGATACGCAGTATTTT; J: TRBJ2-3; size: -; V: TRBV7-8; length: 14; D: TRBD1
CDR3: CATSPPGQGLYEQYF; DNA: TGTGCCACCAGCCCACCGGGACAGGGCCTCTACGAGCAGTACTTC; J: TRBJ2-7; size: few; V: TRBV15; length: 15; D: TRBD1
CDR3: CASSSTLAKNIQYF; DNA: TGCGCCAGCAGCTCTACGCTAGCCAAAAACATTCAGTACTTC; J: TRBJ2-4; size: -; V: TRBV5-1; length: 14; D: -
CDR3: CASSPGLGGGKNEQFF; DNA: TGTGCCAGCAGCCCAGGGTTAGGAGGGGGCAAGAATGAGCAGTTCTTC; J: TRBJ2-1; size: -; V: TRBV9; length: 16; D: -
CDR3: CASSSQGPQDTQYF; DNA: TGCGCCAGCAGCTCTCAAGGCCCACAGGATACGCAGTATTTT; J: TRBJ2-3; size: once; V: TRBV5-1; length: 14; D: -
CDR3: CASSSGERGYTF; DNA: TGTGCCAGCAGCTCCGGGGAGAGGGGCTACACCTTC; J: TRBJ1-2; size: -; V: TRBV13; length: 12; D: -
CDR3: CASSLQGRETQYF; DNA: TGCGCCAGCAGCTTACAGGGTCGGGAGACCCAGTACTTC; J: TRBJ2-5; size: -; V: TRBV5-1; length: 13; D: -
CDR3: CARGGTSGYNEQFF; DNA: TGTGCCAGGGGGGGGACTAGCGGTTACAATGAGCAGTTCTTC; J: TRBJ2-1; size: -; V: TRBV2; length: 14; D: TRBD2
CDR3: CASSRQGESTEAFF; DNA: TGTGCCAGCAGTAGACAGGGGGAATCCACTGAAGCTTTCTTT; J: TRBJ1-1; size: -; V: TRBV2; length: 14; D: TRBD1
CDR3: CATSRDFGGGTLLRF; DNA: -; J: TRBJ1-6; size: -; V: TRBV15; length: 15; D: -
CDR3: CASSFPRTGSQPQHF; DNA: TGTGCCAGCAGTTTCCCCCGGACAGGGTCTCAGCCCCAGCATTTT; J: TRBJ1-5; size: once; V: TRBV28; length: 15; D: TRBD1
CDR3: CASSSDYPAQFF; DNA: TGTGCCAGCAGCTCGGACTATCCAGCGCAGTTCTTC; J: TRBJ2-1; size: -; V: TRBV4-2; length: 12; D: -
CDR3: CASSPGLAGESEQYF; DNA: TGTGCCAGCAGCCCTGGACTAGCGGGAGAGAGCGAGCAGTACTTC; J: TRBJ2-7; size: few; V: TRBV7-9; length: 15; D: TRBD2